Below are 26 T cell receptor beta chains sequenced from a single sample in a study of cytomegalovirus exposure and HLA in healthy donors. The PCR was carried out with 60 Vbeta primers and 13 Jbeta primers. Assay: immunoSEQ multiplex PCR; the TCRdb copy retains only in-frame clones and omits some. The sample has some 150,000 clones, roughly 80% seen once. Source material: PBMCs. The receptors were gathered from a woman between 45 and 65 years old in good health and CMV-seropositive.

The sample holds a few counts of this clone. The chain joins TRBV7-8 to TRBJ2-7; 12 nucleotides agree with TRBD1. This CDR3 region has 16 residues. Germline lookup yields CDR1 SGHVS and CDR2 FQNEAQ. The J segment lost 4 bases and the V segment lost 5 bases, leaving 9 bases of the junction unmatched. As DNA, the CDR3 is TGTGCCAGCAGCGAGGGACAGGGGGCTTCCTTTTACGAGCAGTACTTC. Amino acid sequence: CASSEGQGASFYEQYF.

V gene TRBV6-5 combines with J gene TRBJ1-5; possibly TRBD1 for D (5 bases). Trimming took off 3 bases at V and 3 bases at J, with 6 bases between the two ends. This CDR3 has 13 residues. Germline CDR1 is MNHEY and CDR2 is SVGAGI. The CDR3 spells CASSYGANQPQHF. The CDR3 DNA is TGTGCCAGCAGTTATGGGGCCAATCAGCCCCAGCATTTT.

The CDR3: CASSLEAGRHNEQFF. The CDR3 DNA reads as TGTGCCAGCAGCTTAGAAGCGGGGCGGCACAATGAGCAGTTCTTC. The chain uses TRBV7-6 and TRBJ2-1, with 7 bases lining up with TRBD2. V trimming: 1 base; J trimming: 5 bases; junction bases outside the gene matches: 5. Germline V gene data show CDR1 as SGHVS and CDR2 as FNYEAQ. This CDR3 is 15 amino acids long.

The V and J genes are TRBV5-1 and TRBJ2-3; the match to TRBD2 covers 9 bases. Losses at the gene ends were 0 bases for V and 2 bases for J; bases not matched to a gene: 4. Per the germline V gene, CDR1 is SGHRS and CDR2 is YFSETQ. This CDR3 comprises 16 residues. CDR3 in amino acids: CASSLASGGYTDTQYF. CDR3 bases: TGCGCCAGCAGCTTGGCCAGCGGGGGGTACACAGATACGCAGTATTTT.

This chain uses TRBV4-1 with TRBJ1-2; possible D gene TRBD1, 6 bases. The germline V and J ends were trimmed by 3 bases and 8 bases, with 22 bases remaining between them. Germline loops: CDR1 MGHRA, CDR2 YSYEKL. The CDR3 totals 16 residues. CDR3 sequence reads: CASSHFFYSAGEGYTF. The CDR3, as DNA: TGCGCCAGCAGCCACTTTTTTTATAGCGCAGGGGAAGGCTACACCTTC.

The chain couples TRBV30 to TRBJ1-4; 7 bases are a match to TRBD1. Germline V gives CDR1 GTSNPN, CDR2 SVGIG (reference sequence). This CDR3 is built from 14 residues. With V trimmed by 2 bases and J by 7 bases, 7 bases remained unmatched. DNA for the CDR3: TGTGCCTGGAGTTTGAGGGGGCGCGGTGAAAAACTGTTTTTT. The encoded protein is CAWSLRGRGEKLFF.

This chain uses TRBV4-3 with TRBJ2-1; possible D gene TRBD2, 6 bases. This CDR3 contains 17 residues. V gave up 1 base and J gave up 1 base, with 14 bases separating them. Germline CDR1 LGHNA, CDR2 YSLEER. The CDR3 coding sequence is TGCGCCAGCAGCCAAGGATCGGGGGTCCCTTCCTACAATGAGCAGTTCTTC. Translated, it gives CASSQGSGVPSYNEQFF.

The J gene is TRBJ1-1, the V gene TRBV18, with D hard to call. Germline CDR1 KGHSH, CDR2 LQKENI. The germline V and J ends were trimmed by 3 bases and 1 base, with 9 bases remaining between them. The CDR3 length is 14 residues. DNA of the CDR3: TGTGCCAGCTCACCTGCGCGGGGGAACACTGAAGCTTTCTTT. Its protein is CASSPARGNTEAFF.

This clone was detected a few times. This chain's CDR3 is CASSDDRANEKLFF. The CDR3 bases are TGTGCCAGCAGTGACGACAGGGCTAATGAAAAACTGTTTTTT. The chain has TRBV25-1 and TRBJ1-4; 7 bases are a match to TRBD1. Trimming cost V 3 bases and J 3 bases; bases outside gene matches: 1. Germline V gene lookup returns CDR1 MGHDK and CDR2 SYGVNS. CDR3 length: 14 residues.

The genes are TRBV4-2 and TRBJ2-1; 7 nucleotides match TRBD2. Looked up from germline, CDR1 is LGHNA and CDR2 is YNFKEQ. The CDR3 contains 17 residues. V gave up 0 bases and J gave up 1 base; unmatched junction bases: 6. CDR3 protein: CASSQEMGGGSYNEQFF. Here the CDR3 DNA reads TGTGCCAGCAGCCAAGAGATGGGCGGGGGTTCCTACAATGAGCAGTTCTTC.

This clone was observed a handful of times. This CDR3 is CASSDSGKSAYEQYF. CDR3 sequence (DNA): TGTGCCAGCAGTGATAGCGGGAAGTCTGCCTACGAGCAGTACTTC. This rearrangement joins TRBV6-1 to TRBJ2-7, with 8 bases matching TRBD2. Germline V gene sequence: CDR1 MNHNS, CDR2 SASEGT. The J segment lost 2 bases and the V segment lost 3 bases, leaving 6 bases of the junction unmatched. The CDR3 is 15 amino acids.

The DNA of the CDR3 is TGTGCCAGCAGGAGCTCTGGGGCCAACGTCCTGACTTTC. Translating it yields CASRSSGANVLTF. The chain carries TRBV7-2 and TRBJ2-6; D gene ambiguous. V was clipped by 6 bases and J by 0 bases, with 3 bases between them. The CDR3 is 13 amino acids. The germline V gene has CDR1 SGHTA and CDR2 FQGNSA.

The genes are TRBV5-4 and TRBJ1-1; D unclear. The germline V and J ends were trimmed by 5 bases and 5 bases, with 13 bases remaining between them. This CDR3 has 13 residues. Germline V gene sequence: CDR1 SGHNT, CDR2 YYREEE (reference sequence). The CDR3 region has the DNA TGTGCCAGCAGTCCCGGTGTGTGGACTGAAGCTTTCTTT. Translating gives CASSPGVWTEAFF.

The gene calls are TRBV15 and TRBJ2-3; D is undetermined. The length of the CDR3 is 13 residues. V was pared by 0 bases and J by 3 bases, with 4 bases between. Germline CDR1 is LNHNV and CDR2 is YYDKDF (reference sequence). The CDR3 DNA follows: TGTGCCACCAGCAGAGATCAAACAGATACGCAGTATTTT. Protein sequence: CATSRDQTDTQYF.

In regard to this clone: One end of the junction varies from germline; a read error may be responsible. Distinct nucleotide sequences in the sample also encode this CDR3. This sequence joins TRBV11-3 and TRBJ2-1; tentatively, D is TRBD2 (6 bases). Germline V lookup: CDR1 SGHNT, CDR2 YENEEA. The CDR3 loop spans 16 amino acids. CDR3: CASSLRMGGGHNEQFF. The CDR3 nucleotides are TGTGCCAGTAGCTTACGCATGGGAGGAGGGCACAATGAGCAGTTCTTC.

This chain links TRBV9 with TRBJ2-3; the D is unclear. The V gene's germline CDR1 is SGDLS and CDR2 YYNGEE. V was pared by 4 bases and J by 2 bases, with 11 bases between. This CDR3 contains 14 residues. CDR3 coding DNA: TGTGCCAGCAGCTCCGAGAGGTACACAGATACGCAGTATTTT. Amino acid sequence: CASSSERYTDTQYF.

The chain has TRBV5-1 and TRBJ1-1, with TRBD1 as a possible D gene (6 bases). Per the germline V gene, CDR1 is SGHRS and CDR2 is YFSETQ. The CDR3 has 14 amino acids. V dropped 4 bases and J dropped 2 bases, with 12 bases sitting between them. CDR3 region: CASSLTGSNTEAFF. CDR3 nucleotides: TGCGCCAGCAGCCTAACAGGGTCTAACACTGAAGCTTTCTTT. Filled out from reference TRBV5-1 and TRBJ1-1, the complete variable domain reads KAGVTQTPRYLIKTRGQQVTLSCSPISGHRSVSWYQQTPGQGLQFLFEYFSETQRNKGNFPGRFSGRQFSNSRSEMNVSTLELGDSALYLCASSLTGSNTEAFFGQGTRLTVV.

The CDR3 region has the DNA TGCGCCAGCAAGTCGGAAACAGGGAACTATGGCTACACCTTC. Its translation is CASKSETGNYGYTF. The V gene is TRBV5-1, the J gene TRBJ1-2, with a tentative D call TRBD1 (6 bases). The CDR3 runs 14 residues. Trimming pared 6 bases from V and 2 bases from J, leaving 14 bases between. Germline CDR1 is SGHRS and CDR2 is YFSETQ. Supplemented by reference TRBV5-1 and TRBJ1-2, the full variable domain reads KAGVTQTPRYLIKTRGQQVTLSCSPISGHRSVSWYQQTPGQGLQFLFEYFSETQRNKGNFPGRFSGRQFSNSRSEMNVSTLELGDSALYLCASKSETGNYGYTFGSGTRLTVV.

The chain uses TRBV5-4 and TRBJ1-2; a possible D gene is TRBD1 (6 bases). V lost 1 base and J lost 7, with 17 bases in between. The CDR3 is made up of 15 amino acids. The germline gives CDR1 SGHNT, CDR2 YYREEE (reference sequence). This CDR3 is CASSLSGGVLGGYTF. DNA of the CDR3: TGTGCCAGCAGCTTGTCTGGGGGCGTCTTGGGTGGCTACACCTTC.

For the CDR3, the DNA is TGTGCCAGCAGCCAAGGAGGGGGCGCGATTGTCGGCACTGAAGCTTTCTTT. Translated, it gives CASSQGGGAIVGTEAFF. The rearrangement joins TRBV4-2 to TRBJ1-1; the match to TRBD1 covers 7 bases. Per germline, CDR1 LGHNA and CDR2 YNFKEQ. The CDR3 totals 17 residues. V was pared by 1 base and J by 4 bases, with 12 bases of the junction left unmatched.

The chain recombines TRBV5-1 with TRBJ2-2; D is unclear. V was pared by 4 bases and J by 4 bases, with 20 bases between. Germline V gives CDR1 SGHRS, CDR2 YFSETQ. This CDR3 contains 17 residues. Here the CDR3 DNA reads TGCGCCAGCAGCGACGACCCTTGGGCCAGTGGCACCGGGGAGCTGTTTTTT. It specifies CASSDDPWASGTGELFF.

The chain combines TRBV12-1 with TRBJ2-4; the table's TRBD2 call for D was not verified on the DNA. TRBV12-1 represents a pseudogene. CDR3 length equals 18 residues. CDR3 amino acids: CASSFECRSFLAKNIQYF. Here the CDR3 DNA reads TGTGCCAGCAGCTTTGAATGTCGGTCTTTTCTAGCCAAAAACATTCAGTACTTC.

This clone was detected a few times. V gene TRBV7-9 combines with J gene TRBJ1-2; no clear D. V was pared by 5 bases and J by 2 bases, with 18 bases between. The CDR3 loop spans 16 amino acids. The germline CDR1 and CDR2 sequences are SEHNR and FQNEAQ (reference sequence). The CDR3 protein is CASSPTRSEVNYGYTF. The CDR3 bases are TGTGCCAGCAGCCCAACAAGGTCAGAGGTGAACTATGGCTACACCTTC. Full variable domain (rest looked up from reference TRBV7-9 and TRBJ1-2): DTGVSQNPRHKITKRGQNVTFRCDPISEHNRLYWYRQTLGQGPEFLTYFQNEAQLEKSRLLSDRFSAERPKGSFSTLEIQRTEQGDSAMYLCASSPTRSEVNYGYTFGSGTRLTVV.

The V call is TRBV6-6, the J call TRBJ2-4, with TRBD2 matching 8 bases. The CDR3 is 15 amino acids. Germline CDR1 reads MNHNY; CDR2 reads SVGAGI (reference sequence). V lost 5 bases and J lost 5; bases outside the gene matches: 8. The CDR3 DNA is TGTGCCAGCAGTCACCTCCGGGAGGGGGAAAACATTCAGTACTTC. Residues: CASSHLREGENIQYF.

The J gene is TRBJ2-1, the V gene TRBV7-7; TRBD1 matches at 7 bases. Germline loops: CDR1 SSHAT, CDR2 FNYEAQ (reference sequence). This CDR3 has 15 residues. Trimming cost V 5 bases and J 9 bases; bases outside gene matches: 13. Here the CDR3 reads CASSPNDRASGEQFF. DNA for the CDR3: TGTGCCAGCAGCCCAAATGACAGGGCGTCGGGTGAGCAGTTCTTC.

V and J are TRBV6-1 and TRBJ1-5; no clear D. The germline CDR1 and CDR2 sequences are MNHNS and SASEGT. Trimming stripped 6 bases from V and 3 bases from J, with 12 bases between. CDR3 length equals 14 residues. CDR3 coding DNA: TGTGCCAGCAGGAACTCCAGGAACAATCAGCCCCAGCATTTT. Its protein is CASRNSRNNQPQHF.